Following are 8 T cell receptor beta chains from one sample sequenced in a study of vaccination and CD4 T cells after COVID-19. Their cognate antigens are unknown. The treatment here: approximately 9-day PBMC culture with coronavirus spike peptide pools or control peptides (ViraFEST assay). Sequencing of cultured CD4+ T cell DNA used the Oncomine TCR Beta short-read assay. One entry per CDR3 protein, called by TCRdb with MiXCR from the PCR reads. Of tens of thousands of distinct CDR3 sequences listed, 67% are singletons. The sample in question was CD4+ T cells from blood, cultured in vitro, obtained after SARS-CoV-2 vaccination. These TCRs come from a human donor who received a COVID-19 vaccine.

The genes are TRBV7-3 and TRBJ1-2; 7 positions match TRBD1. Per germline, CDR1 SGHTA and CDR2 FQGTGA. V lost 5 bases and J lost 3; bases outside the gene matches: 6. The CDR3 runs to 14 residues. The CDR3 nucleotides read TGTGCCAGCAGCCAATACGGGACAGACTATGGCTACACCTTC. Its translation is CASSQYGTDYGYTF.

The chain links TRBV20-1 to TRBJ1-6; no definite D call. CDR1 is DFQATT, CDR2 SNEGSKA, per germline (reference sequence). CDR3 size: 15 residues. V was trimmed by 0 bases and J by 7 bases, leaving 13 bases between them. The CDR3 region is CSARDPRQPNSPLHF. The CDR3 DNA follows: TGCAGTGCTAGAGATCCCCGTCAGCCAAATTCACCCCTCCACTTT.

The chain couples TRBV7-2 to TRBJ2-2; 8 positions match TRBD2. This CDR3 has 15 amino acids. V lost 1 base to trimming and J lost 6 bases; unmatched junction nucleotides: 4. Germline V CDR1 and CDR2: SGHTA, FQGNSA. This chain's CDR3 is CASSLDAGGAGELFF. The DNA of the CDR3 is TGTGCCAGCAGCTTAGACGCGGGGGGCGCCGGGGAGCTGTTTTTT.

The rearrangement joins TRBV2 to TRBJ1-2; D gene ambiguous. Trimming took 6 bases from V and 2 from J, leaving 13 bases between them. Germline lookup yields CDR1 SNHLY and CDR2 FYNNEI. The CDR3 consists of 14 residues. CDR3 amino acids: CASRGSTTNYGYTF. As DNA, the CDR3 is TGTGCCAGCAGGGGCAGCACAACCAACTATGGCTACACCTTC.

J is TRBJ1-1 and V is TRBV24-1, with D hard to call. V lost 6 bases, J lost 2 bases, and 12 bases lay in between. This CDR3 region has 14 residues. Germline V gene sequence: CDR1 KGHDR, CDR2 SFDVKD. In nucleotides, the CDR3 is TGTGCCACCAGTAGTTCCTTAGCAAACACTGAAGCTTTCTTT. Protein sequence: CATSSSLANTEAFF.

The sample holds a few counts of this clonotype. The genes are TRBV20-1 and TRBJ1-2; 9 positions agree with TRBD1. The CDR3 has 13 amino acids. From germline, CDR1 is DFQATT and CDR2 SNEGSKA (reference sequence). V dropped 0 bases and J dropped 8; count of bases not matched to a gene: 4. The DNA of the CDR3 is TGCAGTGCTAGAGATGACAGGGGGTACGGCTACACCTTC. Protein product: CSARDDRGYGYTF.

The chain recombines TRBV25-1 with TRBJ1-2; D not certain. The CDR3 is 12 residues long. The germline V and J ends were trimmed by 7 bases and 8 bases, with 14 bases remaining between them. Germline V gene lookup returns CDR1 MGHDK and CDR2 SYGVNS. The DNA for the CDR3 is TGTGCCAGCACCGAAGAGTACAAGGGCTACACCTTC. This sequence encodes CASTEEYKGYTF.

The rearrangement links TRBV7-9 to TRBJ1-1, with D maybe TRBD1 (5 bases). This CDR3 spans 15 amino acids. Germline V lookup: CDR1 SEHNR, CDR2 FQNEAQ (reference sequence). V shed 4 bases and J shed 3 bases, with 15 bases lying between them. CDR3 sequence (DNA): TGTGCCAGCAGCTCAGGGTTAGGAAAGGACACTGAAGCTTTCTTT. It is translated as CASSSGLGKDTEAFF.